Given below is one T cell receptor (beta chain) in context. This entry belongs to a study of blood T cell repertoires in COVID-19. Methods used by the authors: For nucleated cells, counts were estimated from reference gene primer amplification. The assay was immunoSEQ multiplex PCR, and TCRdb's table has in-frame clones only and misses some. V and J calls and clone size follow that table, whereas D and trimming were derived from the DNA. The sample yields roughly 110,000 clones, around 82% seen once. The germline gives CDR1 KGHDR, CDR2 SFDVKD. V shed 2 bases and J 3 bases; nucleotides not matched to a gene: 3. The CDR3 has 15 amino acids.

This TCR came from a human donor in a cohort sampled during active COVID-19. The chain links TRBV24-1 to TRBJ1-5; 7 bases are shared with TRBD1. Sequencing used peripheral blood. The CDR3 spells CATSDSGQYNQPQHF. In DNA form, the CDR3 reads TGTGCCACCAGTGATTCGGGACAGTACAATCAGCCCCAGCATTTT.